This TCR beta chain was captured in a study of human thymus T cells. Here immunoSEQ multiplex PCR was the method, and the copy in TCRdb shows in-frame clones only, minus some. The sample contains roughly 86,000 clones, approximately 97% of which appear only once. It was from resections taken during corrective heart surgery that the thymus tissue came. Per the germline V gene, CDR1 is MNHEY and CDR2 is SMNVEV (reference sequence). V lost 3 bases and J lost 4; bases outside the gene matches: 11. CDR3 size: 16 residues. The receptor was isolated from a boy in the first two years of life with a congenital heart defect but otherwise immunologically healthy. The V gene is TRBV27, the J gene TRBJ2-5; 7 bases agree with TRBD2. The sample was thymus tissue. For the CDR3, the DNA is TGTGCCAGCAGTTTCGGCGGGGGAGTACCTATAGAGACCCAGTACTTC. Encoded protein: CASSFGGGVPIETQYF.